The sequence of this T cell receptor (beta chain) was determined in a study of blood T cell repertoires in COVID-19. Study details: The samples span acute and convalescent COVID-19 from the United States, Italy and Spain. T cells, B-cell-depleted T cells, or PBMCs supplied cDNA or gDNA.

The CDR3 runs to 18 residues. V was clipped by 5 bases and J by 4 bases; unmatched bases: 16. Germline values: CDR1 SGHAT, CDR2 FQNNGV. In the original workflow: Amplification of reference gene primers was used by the study to estimate nucleated cell counts. Measured with immunoSEQ multiplex PCR; TCRdb has only the in-frame clones, and not every one. V and J calls and clone size are given by that table; D and trimming were obtained from the DNA. This sample has roughly 92,000 clones, with around 80% found just once. This chain connects TRBV11-2 to TRBJ2-5; TRBD1 aligns across 10 bases. Sequences were obtained from peripheral blood. The receptor comes from a woman of 80 years or more with active or convalescent COVID-19. The CDR3 bases are TGTGCCAGCAGCGACCCGCTATGGACAGGGGGATACGGAGAGACCCAGTACTTC. Protein sequence: CASSDPLWTGGYGETQYF.